This entry features one T cell receptor (beta chain) sequence. The data stem from a study of blood T cell repertoires in COVID-19. TCRdb's table, derived via immunoSEQ multiplex PCR, lists solely in-frame clones and lacks some. The sample carries around 100,000 clones, around 90% recorded once. The CDR3 contains 16 residues. Trimming took 5 bases from V and 0 from J; bases not matched to a gene: 4. The germline gives CDR1 SNHLY, CDR2 FYNNEI. Sequencing was done on a sample of peripheral blood. V gene TRBV2 combines with J gene TRBJ2-3; 11 nucleotides line up with TRBD2. The source of this sequence is a woman aged 60 to 75 with acute or convalescent COVID-19. The CDR3 DNA is TGTGCCAGCAGTAGACTAGCGGGGTTTAGCACAGATACGCAGTATTTT. Its protein product is CASSRLAGFSTDTQYF.